A single sample gave rise to the 17 T cell receptor beta chains below, sequenced in a study of identical twins (dated by TCRdb to about 2016). The library relied on 5' RACE. The sample was run on an Illumina HiSeq 2000. The raw public data were reprocessed by TCRdb itself: fastp quality trimming at Q25, MiXCR clonotype calling, in-frame beta chains only. Identical CDR3 proteins give one entry, which carries the most common genes and DNA. This sample has roughly 250,000 distinct CDR3 sequences in its table, and about 7.3% of those were observed once. Roughly 3.9% of the sample is taken by the ten largest. This same sample was also part of a study on yellow fever vaccine responses in identical twins.

Material: memory (CD45RO+) T cells sorted from blood. The cell subset or site label on this specimen signifies: CD45RO+ enriched T cells. These receptors originate from a woman aged 18-30 years in good health.

The table lists this clonotype with a few counts. This chain uses TRBV28 with TRBJ1-5, with a possible D match to TRBD1 (5 bases). Trimming left V 2 bases short and J 15 bases short, with 17 bases between. Germline-derived CDR1 and CDR2 are MDHEN and SYDVKM. CDR3 size: 13 residues. CDR3 DNA sequence: TGTGCCAGCAGTTTACCCCCCGGGACCGGCCGGCATTTT. It translates to CASSLPPGTGRHF.

This clonotype has ten or more counts. The chain joins TRBV25-1 to TRBJ2-7; D might be TRBD1 (6 bases). Between the trimmed V and J ends, which lost 1 base and 3 bases, there was a span of 19 bases. This CDR3 is 17 amino acids long. Germline V gene lookup returns CDR1 MGHDK and CDR2 SYGVNS. The CDR3 reads CASSESRDNSTLYEQYV. Written as DNA, the CDR3 is TGTGCCAGCAGTGAATCCCGGGACAATTCGACCCTCTACGAGCAGTACGTC.

The table lists this clonotype with many counts. J is TRBJ2-1 and V is TRBV5-6, with 9 bases fitting TRBD2. V was clipped by 4 bases and J by 4 bases; unmatched bases: 6. CDR1 and CDR2 from the germline V gene are SGHDT and YYEEEE. The CDR3 totals 15 residues. CDR3: CASSQLTSGYNEQFF. The DNA for the CDR3 is TGTGCCAGCAGCCAGTTGACTAGCGGATACAATGAGCAGTTCTTC. The variable domain in full, completed from reference TRBV5-6 and TRBJ2-1, reads DAGVTQSPTHLIKTRGQQVTLRCSPKSGHDTVSWYQQALGQGPQFIFQYYEEEERQRGNFPDRFSGHQFPNYSSELNVNALLLGDSALYLCASSQLTSGYNEQFFGPGTRLTVL.

The genes are TRBV6-1 and TRBJ2-7; 10 bases map to TRBD1. CDR3 size: 15 residues. Trimming at V came to 6 bases and at J to 3 bases, leaving 8 bases not matched to a gene. Germline CDR1 is MNHNS and CDR2 is SASEGT. DNA for the CDR3: TGTGCCAGCAGAAAGGACAGGGGGGGAGACTACGAGCAGTACGTC. This sequence encodes CASRKDRGGDYEQYV.

This clonotype appeared many times. The V call is TRBV12-3 or TRBV12-4, the J call TRBJ2-1; no firm D call. V was clipped by 6 bases and J by 12 bases, with 3 bases between them. This CDR3 comprises 8 residues. The CDR3 coding sequence is TGTGCCAGCAGCATGCAGTTCTTC. Translating gives CASSMQFF.

The rearrangement joins TRBV3-1 to TRBJ1-6; tentative D call: TRBD1 (6 bases). Germline values: CDR1 LGHDT, CDR2 YNNKEL (reference sequence). V lost 4 bases, J lost 6 bases, and 13 bases lay in between. The CDR3 has 15 amino acids. CDR3 sequence: CASSLRAQGNSPLHF. CDR3 nucleotides: TGTGCCAGCAGCCTACGGGCACAGGGTAATTCACCCCTCCACTTT.

This clonotype was seen at least ten times. This sequence joins TRBV12-3 or TRBV12-4 and TRBJ2-6; D gene ambiguous. V lost 6 bases and J lost 2, with 5 bases in between. The CDR3 consists of 13 residues. CDR3: CASRRAGANVLTF. CDR3 sequence (DNA): TGTGCCAGCAGAAGGGCTGGGGCCAACGTCCTGACTTTC.

This clonotype was counted a few times. V gene TRBV12-3 or TRBV12-4 combines with J gene TRBJ2-1; 14 bases match TRBD2. This CDR3 has 14 residues. V trimming: 5 bases; J trimming: 9 bases; junction bases outside the gene matches: 3. The CDR3 loop reads CASSGLAGGGEQFF. Here the CDR3 DNA reads TGTGCCAGCAGTGGACTAGCGGGGGGTGGTGAGCAGTTCTTC.

In its sample, this clonotype was seen a few times. This rearrangement joins TRBV20-1 to TRBJ2-5; 8 bases are shared with TRBD2. J was trimmed by 7 bases and V by 6 bases; bases with no gene match: 7. From germline, CDR1 is DFQATT and CDR2 SNEGSKA (reference sequence). The CDR3 runs to 12 residues. This chain's CDR3 is CSAPIAGTTQYF. CDR3 bases: TGCAGTGCACCCATAGCGGGGACGACCCAGTACTTC.

This clonotype was seen only a few times. The V and J genes are TRBV2 and TRBJ2-5; TRBD1 is a possible D gene (6 bases). Between the trimmed V and J ends, which lost 4 bases and 7 bases, there was a span of 19 bases. Germline loops: CDR1 SNHLY, CDR2 FYNNEI. This CDR3 is built from 15 residues. The CDR3 spells CASSAGQRLGGTQYF. DNA of the CDR3: TGTGCCAGCAGTGCTGGACAGCGCCTAGGGGGGACCCAGTACTTC.

This clonotype was observed a few times. This rearrangement joins TRBV12-3 or TRBV12-4 to TRBJ2-7; tentatively, D is TRBD2 (6 bases). The CDR3 spans 14 residues. The ends were cut back, 7 bases at V and 2 bases at J, with 15 bases in the middle. The CDR3 sequence: CASNLSGKAYEQYF. The CDR3 bases are TGTGCCAGCAACCTTAGCGGAAAGGCCTACGAGCAGTACTTC.

This clonotype was seen many times. The chain has TRBV2 and TRBJ2-4; TRBD2 is a possible D gene (5 bases). With 6 bases removed from V and 0 bases from J, the gap between germline ends came to 9 bases. Germline V gives CDR1 SNHLY, CDR2 FYNNEI. This CDR3 is 14 amino acids long. CDR3 sequence: CASSGELAKNIQYF. As DNA, the CDR3 is TGTGCCAGCAGCGGGGAACTAGCCAAAAACATTCAGTACTTC.

This clonotype occurred a few times. V gene TRBV7-9 combines with J gene TRBJ1-2, with a possible D match to TRBD1 (6 bases). V was pared by 5 bases and J by 7 bases, with 23 bases between. Germline V gene lookup returns CDR1 SEHNR and CDR2 FQNEAQ (reference sequence). The CDR3 runs to 16 residues. CDR3 sequence (DNA): TGTGCCAGCAGCCCCCCCCTTGGTGCAGGGGCCGTTGGCTACACCTTC. It is translated as CASSPPLGAGAVGYTF.

This sequence joins TRBV29-1 and TRBJ1-2, with 8 bases fitting TRBD1. The J segment lost 3 bases and the V segment lost 4 bases, leaving 4 bases of the junction unmatched. CDR1 is SQVTM, CDR2 ANQGSEA, per germline. This CDR3 comprises 13 residues. In DNA form, the CDR3 reads TGCAGCGTTGTCCAGGGGGCCGACTATGGCTACACCTTC. This gives the protein CSVVQGADYGYTF.

The chain carries TRBV5-4 and TRBJ2-5; D perhaps matches TRBD1 (5 bases). The CDR3 is 16 amino acids. CDR1 SGHNT and CDR2 YYREEE come from the germline V gene (reference sequence). The V end was cut by 4 bases, the J end by 2 bases, with 18 bases between. The DNA of the CDR3 is TGTGCCAGCAGCCTCACAAGCTCCAAGGGGCAAGAGACCCAGTACTTC. Its protein product is CASSLTSSKGQETQYF.

The chain employs TRBV4-1 and TRBJ1-1, with D perhaps matching TRBD1 (5 bases). CDR1 is MGHRA, CDR2 YSYEKL, per germline. With 1 base removed from V and 1 base from J, the gap between germline ends came to 19 bases. The CDR3 contains 18 residues. The CDR3: CASSQVPHYRFWNTEAFF. Here the CDR3 DNA reads TGCGCCAGCAGCCAAGTGCCCCACTACAGGTTTTGGAACACTGAAGCTTTCTTT.

The chain uses TRBV14 and TRBJ2-3; D is possibly TRBD2 (5 bases). This CDR3 comprises 15 residues. Trimming took off 1 base at V and 4 bases at J, with 12 bases between the two ends. Germline V gene lookup returns CDR1 SGHDN and CDR2 FVKESK. The CDR3 coding sequence is TGTGCCAGCAGCCAAGGCCCCGGACTTGCAGATACGCAGTATTTT. It codes for CASSQGPGLADTQYF.